What follows is one T cell receptor (beta chain) and its context. What it binds is unknown. This entry is derived from a study of T cell clones after liver transplantation. About the research overall: Immunosuppression withdrawal was tried within 2 years after liver transplantation in this trial. Without induction therapy, subjects received standard immunosuppression until 12-24 months post-transplant. TCRbeta sequencing after a pre-transplant mixed lymphocyte reaction identified graft-donor-reactive clones, later tracked in post-transplant blood.

Broader study findings: Conclusions were preliminary, with small, heterogeneous patient groups.

Produced via immunoSEQ multiplex PCR; TCRdb's table is partial and in-frame only. The sample lists 55,000 to 75,000 clones; around 92% were seen once. The sample here was CD4+ T cells from blood, taken less than 26 months after liver transplant. This receptor was taken from a human patient who received a liver transplant. Some T cells may be the graft donor's.

CDR3 amino acids: CASSLSGQMNTEAFF. The CDR3 nucleotides are TGCGCCAGCAGCTTGTCGGGGCAGATGAACACTGAAGCTTTCTTT. The rearrangement uses TRBV5-1 and TRBJ1-1, with a tentative D call TRBD1 (5 bases). CDR1 is SGHRS and CDR2 is YFSETQ in the germline V gene. The CDR3 runs 15 residues. The V gene lost 1 base and the J gene lost 0 bases, with 10 bases spanning the gap.